This entry lists 26 T cell receptor beta chains sequenced from one sample in a study of OX40 agonist ivuxolimab in advanced cancers. The method was immunoSEQ multiplex PCR; TCRdb's version includes in-frame clones alone and lacks a portion of them. The profile shows tens of thousands of clones, roughly 86% of them singletons. The sequencing used CD4+ or CD8+ T cells sorted from blood, collected in a trial of the OX40 agonist ivuxolimab. All receptors derive from an adult with an advanced solid tumor such as melanoma, head and neck, liver or kidney cancer.

V is TRBV28 and J is TRBJ2-7, with 10 bases identical to TRBD2. The J segment lost 4 bases and the V segment lost 6 bases, leaving 15 bases of the junction unmatched. Germline CDR1 MDHEN, CDR2 SYDVKM. The CDR3 length is 17 residues. As DNA, the CDR3 is TGTGCCAGCAGCCCCGGGGGAGCGGGAGGGCACCGTTACGAGCAGTACTTC. It specifies CASSPGGAGGHRYEQYF.

CDR3: CASSWDMGSTEAFF. CDR3 coding DNA: TGTGCCAGCAGCTGGGACATGGGGAGCACTGAAGCTTTCTTT. The genes are TRBV5-4 and TRBJ1-1, with D perhaps TRBD1 (6 bases). Between the trimmed V and J ends, which lost 3 bases and 4 bases, there was a span of 13 bases. This CDR3 is built from 14 residues. Germline V gives CDR1 SGHNT, CDR2 YYREEE (reference sequence). Combining the CDR3 with reference TRBV5-4 and TRBJ1-1 gives the whole variable domain ETGVTQSPTHLIKTRGQQVTLRCSSQSGHNTVSWYQQALGQGPQFIFQYYREEENGRGNFPPRFSGLQFPNYSSELNVNALELDDSALYLCASSWDMGSTEAFFGQGTRLTVV.

The genes are TRBV25-1 and TRBJ2-7, with D tentatively TRBD2 (5 bases). Germline CDR1 and CDR2: MGHDK and SYGVNS. Between the trimmed V and J ends, which lost 3 bases and 5 bases, there was a span of 17 bases. The CDR3 sequence is 15 residues long. The CDR3 region is CASSDSVRVLNEQYF. DNA of the CDR3: TGTGCCAGCAGTGATTCTGTGCGGGTATTGAACGAGCAGTACTTC.

The rearrangement joins TRBV18 to TRBJ1-2; D possibly corresponds to TRBD1 (5 bases). Trimming removed 3 bases at V and 3 bases at J, with 11 bases between. Germline CDR1 reads KGHSH; CDR2 reads LQKENI. The CDR3 length is 14 residues. CDR3 sequence reads: CASSPTVRDYGYTF. The CDR3 nucleotides are TGTGCCAGCTCACCTACAGTCAGGGACTATGGCTACACCTTC.

J is TRBJ1-3 and V is TRBV7-2; D possibly corresponds to TRBD1 (6 bases). Germline V gives CDR1 SGHTA, CDR2 FQGNSA. CDR3 length equals 16 residues. V was cut by 5 bases and J by 1 base, with 15 bases left in between. The CDR3 here is CASSLGAAKSGNTIYF. The CDR3 coding sequence is TGTGCCAGCAGCCTGGGGGCTGCCAAGTCTGGAAACACCATATATTTT.

V usage is TRBV19 and J usage is TRBJ2-1, with 9 positions matching TRBD2. CDR3 size: 13 residues. The germline gives CDR1 LNHDA, CDR2 SQIVND (reference sequence). Trimming at V came to 7 bases and at J to 5 bases, leaving 3 bases not matched to a gene. The DNA for the CDR3 is TGTGCCAGTACTAAGCGGGAGGACAATGAGCAGTTCTTC. It is translated as CASTKREDNEQFF.

The V call is TRBV4-1, the J call TRBJ1-2; D gene uncertain. V was pared by 1 base and J by 6 bases, with 15 bases between. The germline V gene encodes CDR1 MGHRA and CDR2 YSYEKL. This CDR3 contains 15 residues. The CDR3 DNA is TGCGCCAGCAGCCAAGGGCTCCAAAGAGCCGATGGCTACACCTTC. Residues: CASSQGLQRADGYTF.

This chain uses TRBV4-2 with TRBJ2-7; D unresolved. V gave up 0 bases and J gave up 3 bases, with 9 bases separating them. The CDR3 has 14 residues. Germline V gene sequence: CDR1 LGHNA, CDR2 YNFKEQ. The CDR3 DNA is TGTGCCAGCAGCCAAGAAATATTGGACTACGAGCAGTACTTC. Translation: CASSQEILDYEQYF.

This clone was seen just once. The rearrangement uses TRBV5-4 and TRBJ2-5; D possibly corresponds to TRBD1 (6 bases). Looked up from germline, CDR1 is SGHNT and CDR2 is YYREEE (reference sequence). V was clipped by 2 bases and J by 1 base, with 15 bases between them. There are 16 residues in the CDR3. The CDR3 sequence: CASSFKRRGFQETQYF. In DNA form, the CDR3 reads TGTGCCAGCAGCTTTAAGCGCAGGGGCTTCCAAGAGACCCAGTACTTC.

The V gene is TRBV7-9, the J gene TRBJ1-5; D is possibly TRBD1 (5 bases). Looked up from germline, CDR1 is SEHNR and CDR2 is FQNEAQ (reference sequence). This CDR3 is 13 amino acids long. V dropped 2 bases and J dropped 5 bases, with 7 bases sitting between them. The CDR3 region is CASSLMGHQPQHF. The CDR3 DNA reads as TGTGCCAGCAGCTTAATGGGGCATCAGCCCCAGCATTTT.

The chain is built from TRBV11-2 and TRBJ2-1, with TRBD2 matching 15 bases. The CDR3 is 16 residues long. The germline CDR1 and CDR2 sequences are SGHAT and FQNNGV. V was pared by 2 bases and J by 9 bases, with 5 bases of the junction left unmatched. The CDR3, as DNA: TGTGCCAGCAGCTTAAGGCCGGGACTAGCGGGAGGTGAGCAGTTCTTC. Amino acid sequence: CASSLRPGLAGGEQFF.

V and J are TRBV7-7 and TRBJ2-2; TRBD1 matches 9 bases. The germline CDR1 and CDR2 sequences are SSHAT and FNYEAQ (reference sequence). Trimming cost V 5 bases and J 1 base; bases outside gene matches: 2. The CDR3 totals 15 residues. CDR3 loop: CASSAGQGNTGELFF. DNA for the CDR3: TGTGCCAGCAGCGCGGGACAGGGGAACACCGGGGAGCTGTTTTTT.

The J gene is TRBJ2-7, the V gene TRBV6-6; 9 nucleotides align to TRBD2. Germline V gene data show CDR1 as MNHNY and CDR2 as SVGAGI (reference sequence). Trimming took 4 bases from V and 4 from J; bases not matched to a gene: 5. The CDR3 loop spans 14 amino acids. CDR3 DNA: TGTGCCAGCAGTTTGGGGCGGGGGGGTTACGAGCAGTACTTC. Translating gives CASSLGRGGYEQYF.

The V call is TRBV28, the J call TRBJ1-5; weak D call: TRBD1 (6 bases). The ends were cut back, 7 bases at V and 7 bases at J, with 14 bases in the middle. Germline V gives CDR1 MDHEN, CDR2 SYDVKM. This CDR3 is 13 amino acids long. Here the CDR3 DNA reads TGTGCCAGCAAAGGGGGTCCGAGGCAGCCCCAGCATTTT. Protein: CASKGGPRQPQHF.

This clone has more than one count but fewer than ten. The gene calls are TRBV28 and TRBJ1-1; 7 bases map to TRBD1. Germline CDR1 MDHEN, CDR2 SYDVKM. The CDR3 has 12 amino acids. The J segment lost 2 bases and the V segment lost 9 bases, leaving 3 bases of the junction unmatched. CDR3 region: CASRTGNTEAFF. CDR3 nucleotide sequence: TGTGCCAGTCGGACAGGCAACACTGAAGCTTTCTTT.

The chain uses TRBV28 and TRBJ1-1, with a possible D match to TRBD1 (5 bases). Trimming left V 6 bases short and J 4 bases short, with 18 bases between. Germline values: CDR1 MDHEN, CDR2 SYDVKM. The CDR3 has 15 residues. The CDR3 bases are TGTGCCAGCAGCCCCGGGGGATGGGAAGGCACTGAAGCTTTCTTT. This sequence encodes CASSPGGWEGTEAFF.

The chain combines TRBV5-1 with TRBJ2-7; unclear D gene. The CDR3 has 15 amino acids. Trimming left V 0 bases short and J 0 bases short, with 10 bases between. Germline V gene data show CDR1 as SGHRS and CDR2 as YFSETQ. CDR3 sequence reads: CASSLDSSSSYEQYF. The DNA of the CDR3 is TGCGCCAGCAGCTTGGACAGTTCAAGCTCCTACGAGCAGTACTTC.

CDR3 amino acids: CASLSRQGGLYEQYF. The CDR3 DNA reads TGTGCCAGCTTGTCCAGACAGGGGGGGCTGTACGAGCAGTACTTC. This chain uses TRBV28 with TRBJ2-7, with TRBD1 matching 9 bases. The CDR3 is 15 amino acids. After removal of 8 bases from V and 4 bases from J, the junction contained 12 bases not matched to a gene. CDR1 and CDR2 (germline): MDHEN, SYDVKM.

The chain uses TRBV11-2 and TRBJ2-1; D call uncertain. The V and J ends lost 0 bases and 15 bases respectively, with 15 bases between them. The CDR3 totals 13 residues. The V gene's germline CDR1 is SGHAT and CDR2 FQNNGV. For the CDR3, the DNA is TGTGCCAGCAGCTTAGATCGGCAGGAAGCTCTGTTCTTC. It yields the protein CASSLDRQEALFF.

CDR3 in amino acids: CASSSGTSGDQEETQYF. CDR3 in DNA: TGTGCCAGCAGCTCCGGGACTAGCGGGGATCAAGAAGAGACCCAGTACTTC. The gene calls are TRBV7-3 and TRBJ2-5; 13 bases match TRBD2. J lost 3 bases, V lost 4 bases, and 8 bases had no gene match. This CDR3 region has 17 residues. In germline, CDR1 is SGHTA, CDR2 FQGTGA.

This clone has just a few counts. V is TRBV7-9 and J is TRBJ1-1; no definite D call. The CDR3 totals 15 residues. The V and J ends lost 5 bases and 1 base respectively, with 14 bases between them. Germline V gene data show CDR1 as SEHNR and CDR2 as FQNEAQ (reference sequence). This CDR3 reads CASSRDVRENTEAFF. The DNA for the CDR3 is TGTGCCAGCAGCCGAGATGTTCGGGAGAACACTGAAGCTTTCTTT. Complete variable domain (other parts from reference TRBV7-9 and TRBJ1-1): DTGVSQNPRHKITKRGQNVTFRCDPISEHNRLYWYRQTLGQGPEFLTYFQNEAQLEKSRLLSDRFSAERPKGSFSTLEIQRTEQGDSAMYLCASSRDVRENTEAFFGQGTRLTVV.

The chain joins TRBV6-6 to TRBJ2-5; D gene unclear. This CDR3 spans 13 amino acids. In germline, CDR1 is MNHNY, CDR2 SVGAGI (reference sequence). V lost 2 bases and J lost 5, with 9 bases in between. The CDR3 is CASSYLEWETQYF. As DNA, the CDR3 is TGTGCCAGCAGTTACCTAGAGTGGGAGACCCAGTACTTC.

The chain links TRBV5-5 to TRBJ1-3; D is undetermined. The V gene's germline CDR1 is SGHKS and CDR2 YYEKEE (reference sequence). The V end lost 7 bases, the J end lost 0 bases, and 11 bases lay between the germline ends. This CDR3 region has 14 residues. CDR3 nucleotides: TGTGCCAGCGCCGTGCAAGCCTCTGGAAACACCATATATTTT. It yields the protein CASAVQASGNTIYF.

This chain links TRBV28 with TRBJ2-2, with D hard to call. The CDR3 is 15 residues long. V lost 6 bases to trimming and J lost 1 base, with 12 bases between them. CDR1 is MDHEN, CDR2 SYDVKM, per germline. In DNA, the CDR3 is TGTGCCAGCAGACTCGGGTTAATGAACACCGGGGAGCTGTTTTTT. Translation gives CASRLGLMNTGELFF.

This sequence joins TRBV13 and TRBJ2-3; tentatively, D is TRBD2 (5 bases). V lost 0 bases to trimming and J lost 6 bases, with 13 bases between them. Germline V CDR1 and CDR2: PRHDT, FYEKMQ (reference sequence). This CDR3 is 15 amino acids long. As DNA, the CDR3 is TGTGCCAGCAGCTTAGGAGGGCTCCCGGGGGATACGCAGTATTTT. This encodes CASSLGGLPGDTQYF. Together with reference TRBV13 and TRBJ2-3, the CDR3 gives the full variable domain: AAGVIQSPRHLIKEKRETATLKCYPIPRHDTVYWYQQGPGQDPQFLISFYEKMQSDKGSIPDRFSAQQFSDYHSELNMSSLELGDSALYFCASSLGGLPGDTQYFGPGTRLTVL.

V gene TRBV11-2 combines with J gene TRBJ2-1, with TRBD1 as a possible D gene (5 bases). Germline CDR1 reads SGHAT; CDR2 reads FQNNGV. V lost 5 bases and J 6 bases, leaving 14 bases between the germline ends. The CDR3 is made up of 14 amino acids. The CDR3 coding sequence is TGTGCCAGCAGCAGGCAGGGTTTGTCCAATGAGCAGTTCTTC. Protein product: CASSRQGLSNEQFF.